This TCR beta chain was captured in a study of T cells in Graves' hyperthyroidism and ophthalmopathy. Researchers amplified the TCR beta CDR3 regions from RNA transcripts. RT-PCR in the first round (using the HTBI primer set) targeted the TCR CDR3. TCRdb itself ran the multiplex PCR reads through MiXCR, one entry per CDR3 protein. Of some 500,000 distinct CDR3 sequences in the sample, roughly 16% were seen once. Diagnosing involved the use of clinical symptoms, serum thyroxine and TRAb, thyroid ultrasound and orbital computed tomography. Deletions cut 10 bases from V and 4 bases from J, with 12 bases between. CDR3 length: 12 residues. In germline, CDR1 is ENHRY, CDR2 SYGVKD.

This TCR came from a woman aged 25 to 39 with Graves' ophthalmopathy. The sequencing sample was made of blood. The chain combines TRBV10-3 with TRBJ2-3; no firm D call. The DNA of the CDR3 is TGTGCCACCTCGGAGCCGTCAGATACGCAGTATTTT. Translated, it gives CATSEPSDTQYF.